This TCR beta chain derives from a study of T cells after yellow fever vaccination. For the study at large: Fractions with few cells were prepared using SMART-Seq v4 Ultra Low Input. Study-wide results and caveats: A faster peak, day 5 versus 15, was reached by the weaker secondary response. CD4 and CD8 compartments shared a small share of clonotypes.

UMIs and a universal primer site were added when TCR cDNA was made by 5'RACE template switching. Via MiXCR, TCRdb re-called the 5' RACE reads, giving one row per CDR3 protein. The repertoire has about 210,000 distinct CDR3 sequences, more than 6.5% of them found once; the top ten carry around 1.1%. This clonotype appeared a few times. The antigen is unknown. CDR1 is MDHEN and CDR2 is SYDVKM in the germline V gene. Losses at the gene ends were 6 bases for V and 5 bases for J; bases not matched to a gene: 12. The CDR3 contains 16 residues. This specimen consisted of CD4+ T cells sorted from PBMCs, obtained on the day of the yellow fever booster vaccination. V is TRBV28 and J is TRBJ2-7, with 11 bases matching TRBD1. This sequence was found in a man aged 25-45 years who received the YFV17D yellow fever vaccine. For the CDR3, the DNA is TGTGCCAGCAGCCGAGCCCCCGGGACAGGGGGTAACGAGCAGTACTTC. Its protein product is CASSRAPGTGGNEQYF.